This record concerns one T cell receptor beta chain sequence. The target antigen is unknown. This sample is drawn from a study of cytomegalovirus exposure and HLA in healthy donors. Study findings and constraints: The Asian-associated ancestry cluster reportedly had fewer N-insertions than the approximately 650-donor mean in a later analysis.

Researchers ran the PCR with 60 Vbeta and 13 Jbeta primers. Repertoires were generated with immunoSEQ multiplex PCR, while TCRdb's copy carries only in-frame clones and drops some. Of 95,000 to 150,000 clones listed, approximately 80% are singletons. The CDR3 length is 16 residues. The germline V gene encodes CDR1 SNHLY and CDR2 FYNNEI. Trimming at V came to 6 bases and at J to 4 bases, leaving 7 bases not matched to a gene. The clonotype originates from a man in his thirties or forties in good health and CMV-seropositive. V and J are TRBV2 and TRBJ2-3, with 13 bases lining up with TRBD2. The source material was PBMCs. CDR3 nucleotide sequence: TGTGCCAGCAGGGATACTAGCGGGGGGGCCCCAGATACGCAGTATTTT. This codes for CASRDTSGGAPDTQYF. Filled out from reference TRBV2 and TRBJ2-3, the complete variable domain reads EPEVTQTPSHQVTQMGQEVILRCVPISNHLYFYWYRQILGQKVEFLVSFYNNEISEKSEIFDDQFSVERPDGSNFTLKIRSTKLEDSAMYFCASRDTSGGAPDTQYFGPGTRLTVL.